The clone carrying this TCR beta chain came up a few times. As for time point: pretreatment peripheral blood. Samples spanned pretreatment and treatment, with 1 to 8 time points per patient. V lost 6 bases and J 3 bases, leaving 9 bases between the germline ends. The germline gives CDR1 MNHNY, CDR2 SVGAGI (reference sequence). This CDR3 comprises 12 residues. The sample originates from a study of PD-L1 blockade in urothelial cancer. Here immunoSEQ multiplex PCR was the method, and the copy in TCRdb shows in-frame clones only, minus some. The data show 35,000 to 50,000 clones, more than 70% seen once. The receptor was derived from a man between 60 and 70 years old with urothelial cancer. This chain joins TRBV6-6 and TRBJ2-7; D might be TRBD2 (5 bases). This sample comprised PBMCs, obtained around atezolizumab (anti-PD-L1) treatment. CDR3 sequence reads: CASSSGLYEQYF. CDR3 coding DNA: TGTGCCAGCAGCAGCGGCCTCTACGAGCAGTACTTC.